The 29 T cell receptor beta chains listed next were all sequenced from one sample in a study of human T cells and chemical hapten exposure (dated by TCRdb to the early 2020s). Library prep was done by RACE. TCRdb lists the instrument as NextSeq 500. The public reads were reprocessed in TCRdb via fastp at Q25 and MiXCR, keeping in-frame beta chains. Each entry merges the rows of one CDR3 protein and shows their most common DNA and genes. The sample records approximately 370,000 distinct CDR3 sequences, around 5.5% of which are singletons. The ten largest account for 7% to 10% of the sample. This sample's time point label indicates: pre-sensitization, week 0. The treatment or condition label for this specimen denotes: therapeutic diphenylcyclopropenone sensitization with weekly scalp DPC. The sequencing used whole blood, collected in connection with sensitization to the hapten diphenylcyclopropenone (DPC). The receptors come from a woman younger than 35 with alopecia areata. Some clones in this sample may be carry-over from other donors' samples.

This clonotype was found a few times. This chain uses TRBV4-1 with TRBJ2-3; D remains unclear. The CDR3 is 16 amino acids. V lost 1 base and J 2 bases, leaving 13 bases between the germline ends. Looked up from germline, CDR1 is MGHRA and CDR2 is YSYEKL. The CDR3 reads CASSQVNLVYTDTQYF. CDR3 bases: TGCGCCAGCAGCCAAGTCAACCTAGTATACACAGATACGCAGTATTTT.

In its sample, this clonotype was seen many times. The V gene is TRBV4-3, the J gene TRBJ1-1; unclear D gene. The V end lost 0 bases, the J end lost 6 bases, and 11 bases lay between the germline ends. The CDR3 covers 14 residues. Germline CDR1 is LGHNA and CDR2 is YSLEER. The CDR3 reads CASSQDLEVPEAFF. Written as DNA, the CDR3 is TGCGCCAGCAGCCAAGATTTGGAAGTCCCTGAAGCTTTCTTT.

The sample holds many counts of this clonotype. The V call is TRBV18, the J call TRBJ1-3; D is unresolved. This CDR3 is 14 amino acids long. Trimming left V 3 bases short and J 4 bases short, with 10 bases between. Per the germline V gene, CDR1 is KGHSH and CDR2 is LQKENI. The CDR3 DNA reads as TGTGCCAGCTCACCCCCCGGCCAGGGAAACACCATATATTTT. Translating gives CASSPPGQGNTIYF.

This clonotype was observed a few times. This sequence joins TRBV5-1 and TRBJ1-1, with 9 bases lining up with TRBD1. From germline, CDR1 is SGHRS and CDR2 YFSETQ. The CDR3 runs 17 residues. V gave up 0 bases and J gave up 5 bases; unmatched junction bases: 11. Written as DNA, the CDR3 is TGCGCCAGCAGCTTGGCCTACAGGGGGCGCGTGATTACTGAAGCTTTCTTT. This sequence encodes CASSLAYRGRVITEAFF.

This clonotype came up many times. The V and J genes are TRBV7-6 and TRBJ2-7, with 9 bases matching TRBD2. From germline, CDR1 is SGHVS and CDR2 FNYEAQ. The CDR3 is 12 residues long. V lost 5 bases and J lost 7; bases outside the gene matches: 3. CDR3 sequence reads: CASSPSGGEQYF. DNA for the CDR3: TGTGCCAGCAGCCCAAGCGGGGGGGAGCAGTACTTC.

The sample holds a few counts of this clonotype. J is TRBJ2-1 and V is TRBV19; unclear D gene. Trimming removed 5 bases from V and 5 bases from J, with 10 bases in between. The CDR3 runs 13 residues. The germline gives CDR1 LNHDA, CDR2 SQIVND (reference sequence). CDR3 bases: TGTGCCAGTAGTGCTCGGCTAGACAATGAGCAGTTCTTC. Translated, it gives CASSARLDNEQFF.

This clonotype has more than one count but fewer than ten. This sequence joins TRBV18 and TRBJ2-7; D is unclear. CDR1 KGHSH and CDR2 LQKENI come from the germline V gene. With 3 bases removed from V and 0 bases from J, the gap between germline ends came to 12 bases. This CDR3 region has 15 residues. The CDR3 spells CASSPQPGSSYEQYF. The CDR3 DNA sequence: TGTGCCAGCTCACCCCAGCCGGGCAGCTCCTACGAGCAGTACTTC.

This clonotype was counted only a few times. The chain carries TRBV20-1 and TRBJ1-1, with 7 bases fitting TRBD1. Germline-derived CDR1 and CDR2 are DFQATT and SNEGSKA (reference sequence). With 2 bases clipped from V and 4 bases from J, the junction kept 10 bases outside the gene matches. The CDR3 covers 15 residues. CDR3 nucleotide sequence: TGCAGTGCTAGAAAAGGGGGCGCAAGGGGCACTGAAGCTTTCTTT. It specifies CSARKGGARGTEAFF.

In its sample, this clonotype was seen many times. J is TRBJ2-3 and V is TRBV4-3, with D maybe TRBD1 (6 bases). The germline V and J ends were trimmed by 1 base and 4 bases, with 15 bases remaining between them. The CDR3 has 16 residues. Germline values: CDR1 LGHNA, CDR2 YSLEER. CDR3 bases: TGCGCCAGCAGCCAAGCCCAGGGGTATAGTTCAGATACGCAGTATTTT. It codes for CASSQAQGYSSDTQYF.

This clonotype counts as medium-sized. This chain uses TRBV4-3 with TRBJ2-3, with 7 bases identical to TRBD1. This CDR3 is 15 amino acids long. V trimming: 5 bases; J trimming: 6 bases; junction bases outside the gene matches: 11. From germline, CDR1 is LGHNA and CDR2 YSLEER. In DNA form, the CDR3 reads TGCGCCAGCAGCTATACAGGGGACCTCAGCGATACGCAGTATTTT. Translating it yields CASSYTGDLSDTQYF.

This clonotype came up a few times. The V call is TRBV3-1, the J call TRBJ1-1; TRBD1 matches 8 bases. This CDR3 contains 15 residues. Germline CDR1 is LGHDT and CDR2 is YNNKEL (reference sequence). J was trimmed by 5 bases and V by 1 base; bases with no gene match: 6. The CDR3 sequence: CASSQVRGQGTEAFF. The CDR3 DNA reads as TGTGCCAGCAGCCAAGTCAGGGGGCAGGGGACTGAAGCTTTCTTT.

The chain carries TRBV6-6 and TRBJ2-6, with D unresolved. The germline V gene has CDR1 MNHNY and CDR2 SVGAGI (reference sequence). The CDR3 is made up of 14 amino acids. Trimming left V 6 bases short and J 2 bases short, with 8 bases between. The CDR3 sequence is CASSTPAGANVLTF. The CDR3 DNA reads TGTGCCAGCAGCACTCCAGCTGGGGCCAACGTCCTGACTTTC.

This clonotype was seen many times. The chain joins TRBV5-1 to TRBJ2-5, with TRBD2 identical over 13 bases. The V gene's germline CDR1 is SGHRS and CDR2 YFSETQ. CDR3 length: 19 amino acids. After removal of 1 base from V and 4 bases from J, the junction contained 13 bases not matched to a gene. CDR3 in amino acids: CASSLMMFGTSGGAETQYF. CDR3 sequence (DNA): TGCGCCAGCAGCTTGATGATGTTTGGTACTAGCGGGGGGGCAGAGACCCAGTACTTC. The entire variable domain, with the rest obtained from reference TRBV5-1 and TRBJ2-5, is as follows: KAGVTQTPRYLIKTRGQQVTLSCSPISGHRSVSWYQQTPGQGLQFLFEYFSETQRNKGNFPGRFSGRQFSNSRSEMNVSTLELGDSALYLCASSLMMFGTSGGAETQYFGPGTRLLVL.

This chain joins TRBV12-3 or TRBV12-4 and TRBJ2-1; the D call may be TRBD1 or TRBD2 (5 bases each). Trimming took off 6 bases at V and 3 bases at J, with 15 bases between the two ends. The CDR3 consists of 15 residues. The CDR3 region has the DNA TGTGCCAGCAGGGGGGTGGGATCTAACTACAATGAGCAGTTCTTC. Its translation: CASRGVGSNYNEQFF.

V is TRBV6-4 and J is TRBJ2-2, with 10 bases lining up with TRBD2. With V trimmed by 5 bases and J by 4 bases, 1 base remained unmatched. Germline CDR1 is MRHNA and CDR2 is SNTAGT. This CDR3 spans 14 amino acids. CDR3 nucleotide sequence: TGTGCCAGCAGTAGCGGGGGGGCCACCGGGGAGCTGTTTTTT. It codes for CASSSGGATGELFF.

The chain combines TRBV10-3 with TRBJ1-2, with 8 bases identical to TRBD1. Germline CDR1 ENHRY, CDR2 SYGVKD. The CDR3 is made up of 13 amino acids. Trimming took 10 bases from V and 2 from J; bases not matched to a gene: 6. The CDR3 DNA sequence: TGTGCCACCTCCGGACAGGGCAACTATGGCTACACCTTC. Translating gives CATSGQGNYGYTF.

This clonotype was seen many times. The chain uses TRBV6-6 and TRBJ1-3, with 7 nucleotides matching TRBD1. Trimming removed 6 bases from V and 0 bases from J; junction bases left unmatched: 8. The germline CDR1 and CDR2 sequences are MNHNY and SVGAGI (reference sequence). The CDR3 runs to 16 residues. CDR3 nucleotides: TGTGCCAGCAGCCTAATACAGGGGCTCTCTGGAAACACCATATATTTT. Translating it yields CASSLIQGLSGNTIYF.

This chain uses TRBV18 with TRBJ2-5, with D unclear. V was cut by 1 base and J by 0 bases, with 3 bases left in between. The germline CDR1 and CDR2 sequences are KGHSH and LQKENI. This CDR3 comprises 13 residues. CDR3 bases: TGTGCCAGCTCACCACGGAACCAAGAGACCCAGTACTTC. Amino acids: CASSPRNQETQYF.

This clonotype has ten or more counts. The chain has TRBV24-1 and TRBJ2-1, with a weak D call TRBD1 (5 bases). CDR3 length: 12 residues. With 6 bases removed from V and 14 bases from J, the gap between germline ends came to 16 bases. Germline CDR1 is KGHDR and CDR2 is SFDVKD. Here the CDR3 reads CATSSATGGEFF. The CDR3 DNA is TGTGCCACCAGTTCCGCTACAGGTGGGGAGTTCTTC.

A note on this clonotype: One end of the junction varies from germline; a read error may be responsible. As DNA, the CDR3 is TGTGCCGGCAGCCAAGTTGGTTATTTTGGGGGTAGCACAGATACGCAGTATTTT. Translating it yields CAGSQVGYFGGSTDTQYF. V usage is TRBV3-1 and J usage is TRBJ2-3, with D perhaps matching TRBD1 or TRBD2 (5 bases each). Germline V CDR1 and CDR2: LGHDT, YNNKEL (reference sequence). This CDR3 is built from 18 residues.

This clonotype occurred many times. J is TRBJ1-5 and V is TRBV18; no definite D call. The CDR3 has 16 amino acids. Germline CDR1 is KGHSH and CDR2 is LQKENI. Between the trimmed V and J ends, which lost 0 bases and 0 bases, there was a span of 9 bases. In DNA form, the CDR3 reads TGTGCCAGCTCACCACCGGGAAGCCGTAGCAATCAGCCCCAGCATTTT. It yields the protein CASSPPGSRSNQPQHF.

The CDR3 region is CSASKTGSVLPQHF. CDR3 sequence (DNA): TGCAGTGCTTCCAAGACAGGGTCGGTGTTGCCCCAGCATTTT. This sequence joins TRBV20-1 and TRBJ1-5; TRBD1 matches 7 bases. This CDR3 spans 14 amino acids. V lost 5 bases to trimming and J lost 9 bases; unmatched junction nucleotides: 13. Looked up from germline, CDR1 is DFQATT and CDR2 is SNEGSKA (reference sequence).

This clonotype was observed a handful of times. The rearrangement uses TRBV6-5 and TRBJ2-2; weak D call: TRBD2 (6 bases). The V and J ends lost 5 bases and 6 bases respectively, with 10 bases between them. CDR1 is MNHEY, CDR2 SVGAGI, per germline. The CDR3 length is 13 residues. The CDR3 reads CASSRTSPGELFF. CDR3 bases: TGTGCCAGCAGTCGAACTAGCCCCGGGGAGCTGTTTTTT.

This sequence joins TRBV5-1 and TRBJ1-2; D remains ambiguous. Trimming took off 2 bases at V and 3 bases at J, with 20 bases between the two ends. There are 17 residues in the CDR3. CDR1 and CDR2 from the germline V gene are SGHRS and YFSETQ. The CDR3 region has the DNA TGCGCCAGCAGCTTACTCCCTAGACGGACCTACTACTATGGCTACACCTTC. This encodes CASSLLPRRTYYYGYTF.

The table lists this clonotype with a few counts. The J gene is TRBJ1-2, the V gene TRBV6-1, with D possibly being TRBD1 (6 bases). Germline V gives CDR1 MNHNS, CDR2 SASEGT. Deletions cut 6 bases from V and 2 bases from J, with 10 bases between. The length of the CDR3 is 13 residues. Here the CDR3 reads CASRNGQNYGYTF. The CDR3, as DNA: TGTGCCAGCAGAAACGGACAGAACTATGGCTACACCTTC.

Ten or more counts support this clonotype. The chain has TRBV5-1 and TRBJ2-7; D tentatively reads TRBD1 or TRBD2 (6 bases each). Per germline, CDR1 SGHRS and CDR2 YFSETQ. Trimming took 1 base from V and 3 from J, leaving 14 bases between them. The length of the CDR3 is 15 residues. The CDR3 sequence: CASSLIGGDNYEQYF. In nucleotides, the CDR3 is TGCGCCAGCAGCTTGATTGGCGGGGACAACTACGAGCAGTACTTC.

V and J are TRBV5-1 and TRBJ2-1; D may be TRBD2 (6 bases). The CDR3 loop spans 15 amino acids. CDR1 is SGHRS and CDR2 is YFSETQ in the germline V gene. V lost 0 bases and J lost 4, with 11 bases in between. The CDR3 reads CASSLVSGEYNEQFF. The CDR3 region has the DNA TGCGCCAGCAGCTTGGTTTCGGGAGAATACAATGAGCAGTTCTTC.

CDR3 loop: CASSLEESSGYTF. The CDR3 DNA sequence: TGTGCCAGCAGCTTAGAGGAATCTTCTGGCTACACCTTC. This rearrangement joins TRBV7-9 to TRBJ1-2; D unclear. The CDR3 loop spans 13 amino acids. Germline V gives CDR1 SEHNR, CDR2 FQNEAQ (reference sequence). Trimming pared 1 base from V and 7 bases from J, leaving 10 bases between.

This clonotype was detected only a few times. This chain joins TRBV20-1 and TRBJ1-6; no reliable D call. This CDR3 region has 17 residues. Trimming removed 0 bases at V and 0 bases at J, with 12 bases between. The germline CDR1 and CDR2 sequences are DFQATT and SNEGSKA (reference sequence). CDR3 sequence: CSARDLTGSSYNSPLHF. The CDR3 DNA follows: TGCAGTGCTAGAGATCTTACGGGGAGCTCCTATAATTCACCCCTCCACTTT.